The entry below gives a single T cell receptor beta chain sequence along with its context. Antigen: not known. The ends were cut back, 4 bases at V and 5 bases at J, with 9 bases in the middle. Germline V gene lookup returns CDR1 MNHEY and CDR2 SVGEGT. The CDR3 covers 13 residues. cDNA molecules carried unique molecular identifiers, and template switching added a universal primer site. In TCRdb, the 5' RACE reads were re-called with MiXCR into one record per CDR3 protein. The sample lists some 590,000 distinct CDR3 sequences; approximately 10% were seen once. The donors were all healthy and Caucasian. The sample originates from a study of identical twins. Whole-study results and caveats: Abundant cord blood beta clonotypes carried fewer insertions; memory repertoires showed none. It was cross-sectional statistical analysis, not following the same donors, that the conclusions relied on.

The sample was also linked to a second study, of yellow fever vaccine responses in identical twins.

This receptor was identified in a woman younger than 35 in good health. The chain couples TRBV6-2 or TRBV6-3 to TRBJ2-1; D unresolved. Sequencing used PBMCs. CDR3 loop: CASSFVWNNEQFF. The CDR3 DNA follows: TGTGCCAGCAGTTTTGTCTGGAACAATGAGCAGTTCTTC.